This T cell receptor (beta chain) derives from a study of T cells in Graves' hyperthyroidism and ophthalmopathy. Whole-study findings and limits: Most clonotypes expanded in the thyroid (above 0.001) were also present in blood.

A remark on this clonotype: Its antigen is currently unknown.

Amplification yielded TCR beta CDR3 regions, with RNA transcripts as the source. First-round RT-PCR with HTBI primers amplified the TCR CDR3 region. TCRdb re-called the multiplex PCR reads with MiXCR, one entry per CDR3 protein. The table lists roughly 420,000 distinct CDR3 sequences, roughly an eighth of them singletons, with 5% to 6% in the top ten. The V gene lost 1 base and the J gene lost 7 bases, with 4 bases spanning the gap. Germline V gene data show CDR1 as MGHRA and CDR2 as YSYEKL. This CDR3 has 12 residues. Absence of ophthalmopathy progression within 18 months defined stable Graves' hyperthyroidism. The study based diagnoses on clinical symptoms, serum thyroxine and TRAb, thyroid ultrasound and orbital computed tomography.

This clonotype was sampled from a young woman with Graves' hyperthyroidism. The sample comprised blood. The chain couples TRBV4-1 to TRBJ2-2; D gene unclear. The CDR3 DNA follows: TGCGCCAGCAGCCAAGTTTTCGGGGAGCTGTTTTTT. Its protein is CASSQVFGELFF.